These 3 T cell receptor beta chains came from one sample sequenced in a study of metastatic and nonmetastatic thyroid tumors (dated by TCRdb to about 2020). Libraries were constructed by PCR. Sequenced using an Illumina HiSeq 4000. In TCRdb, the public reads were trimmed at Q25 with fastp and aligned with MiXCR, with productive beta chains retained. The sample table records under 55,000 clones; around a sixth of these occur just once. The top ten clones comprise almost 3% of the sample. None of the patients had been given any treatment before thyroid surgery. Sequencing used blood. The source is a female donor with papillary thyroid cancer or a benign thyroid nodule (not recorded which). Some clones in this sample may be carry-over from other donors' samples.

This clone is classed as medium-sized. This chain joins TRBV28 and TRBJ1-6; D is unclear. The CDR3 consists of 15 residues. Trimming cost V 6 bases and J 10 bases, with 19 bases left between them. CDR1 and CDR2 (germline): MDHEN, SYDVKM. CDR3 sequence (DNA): TGTGCCAGCAGATCTGGACTAATCTTAGGATCACCCCTCCACTTT. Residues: CASRSGLILGSPLHF.

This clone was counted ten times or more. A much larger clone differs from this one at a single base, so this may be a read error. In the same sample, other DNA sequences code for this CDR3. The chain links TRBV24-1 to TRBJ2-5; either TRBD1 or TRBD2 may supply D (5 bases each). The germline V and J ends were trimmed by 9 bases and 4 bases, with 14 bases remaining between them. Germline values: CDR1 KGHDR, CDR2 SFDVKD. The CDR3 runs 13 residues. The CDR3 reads CATGDPRRETQYF. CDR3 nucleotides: TGTGCCACCGGGGACCCCCGTCGAGAGACCCAGTACTTC.

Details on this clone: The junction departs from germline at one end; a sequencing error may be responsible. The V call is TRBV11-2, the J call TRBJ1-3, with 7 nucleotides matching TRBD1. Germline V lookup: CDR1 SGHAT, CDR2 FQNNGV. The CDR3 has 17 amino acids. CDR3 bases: TGTGCCAACAGCCGAATCGGGCCAGGGGGCTCTGGAAACACCATATATTTT. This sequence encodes CANSRIGPGGSGNTIYF.